This T cell receptor (beta chain) is from a study of T cells after yellow fever vaccination. TCRdb used MiXCR to reprocess the 5' RACE reads, holding one entry per CDR3 protein. The table includes 500,000 to 650,000 distinct CDR3 sequences, roughly 17% detected once. The source of this sequence is a man between 18 and 29 years old who received the YFV17D yellow fever vaccine. The input for sequencing was PBMCs, taken about 5 days after the first yellow fever vaccination.

The CDR3 loop is CASNIEGMNTEAFF. In nucleotides, the CDR3 is TGTGCCAGCAATATCGAGGGCATGAACACTGAAGCTTTCTTT. This chain connects TRBV6-2 or TRBV6-3 to TRBJ1-1; D unresolved. V gave up 7 bases and J gave up 0 bases, with 12 bases separating them. The CDR3 length is 14 residues. The germline gives CDR1 MNHEY, CDR2 SVGEGT.